The 2 T cell receptor beta chains below were found in one sample sequenced in a study of T cell responses to AZD1222 COVID-19 vaccine. The protocol was immunoSEQ multiplex PCR, while the TCRdb copy is restricted to in-frame clones and leaves out a portion. The table has about 100,000 clones, approximately 87% seen once; the top ten hold roughly 15%. Sequencing used peripheral blood, obtained on day 0 of AZD1222 vaccination. All receptors derive from an adult in good health.

V is TRBV10-3 and J is TRBJ1-1, with a possible D match to TRBD1 (6 bases). The germline CDR1 and CDR2 sequences are ENHRY and SYGVKD. Trimming cost V 10 bases and J 2 bases, with 14 bases left between them. The CDR3 consists of 13 residues. CDR3 sequence reads: CATGGGPNTEAFF. The CDR3 DNA follows: TGTGCCACCGGTGGGGGGCCAAACACTGAAGCTTTCTTT.

The gene calls are TRBV12-3 or TRBV12-4 and TRBJ1-2, with TRBD1 as a possible D gene (6 bases). V lost 2 bases and J 5 bases, leaving 6 bases between the germline ends. This CDR3 has 12 amino acids. The CDR3 nucleotides read TGTGCCAGCAGTTTAAGGGGGTATGGCTACACCTTC. It is translated as CASSLRGYGYTF.